The clone carrying this T cell receptor beta chain occurred many times. This sample was included in a study of T cells in Graves' hyperthyroidism and ophthalmopathy. Amplified TCR beta CDR3 regions came from RNA transcripts. Researchers ran a first-round RT-PCR on the TCR CDR3 using the HTBI primer set. One entry per CDR3 protein results from TCRdb running MiXCR on the multiplex PCR reads. This table holds around 240,000 distinct CDR3 sequences, roughly 15% found once. This sequence originates from a woman in her 40s with Graves' hyperthyroidism that later progressed to Graves' ophthalmopathy. Sample: blood.

The CDR3 loop reads CASSPPGQGAFEQYF. CDR3 bases: TGTGCCAGCTCACCACCGGGACAGGGGGCATTCGAGCAGTACTTC. The chain couples TRBV18 to TRBJ2-7; TRBD1 matches at 12 bases. This CDR3 spans 15 amino acids. After removal of 0 bases from V and 6 bases from J, the junction contained 3 bases not matched to a gene. Germline V CDR1 and CDR2: KGHSH, LQKENI.